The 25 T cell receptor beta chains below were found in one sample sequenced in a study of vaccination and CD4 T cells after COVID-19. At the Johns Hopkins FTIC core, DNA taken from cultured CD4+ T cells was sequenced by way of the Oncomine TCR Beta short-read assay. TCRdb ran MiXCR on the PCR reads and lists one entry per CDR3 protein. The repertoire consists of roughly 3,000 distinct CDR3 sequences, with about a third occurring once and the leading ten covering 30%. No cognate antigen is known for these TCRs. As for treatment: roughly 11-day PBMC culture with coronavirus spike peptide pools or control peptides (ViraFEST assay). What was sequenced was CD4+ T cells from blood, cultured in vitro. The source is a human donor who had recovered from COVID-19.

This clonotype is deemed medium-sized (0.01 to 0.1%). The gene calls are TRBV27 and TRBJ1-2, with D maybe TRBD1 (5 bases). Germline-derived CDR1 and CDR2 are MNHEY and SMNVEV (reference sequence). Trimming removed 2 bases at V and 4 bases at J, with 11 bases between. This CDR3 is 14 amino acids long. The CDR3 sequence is CASSLKGSSYGYTF. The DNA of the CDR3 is TGTGCCAGCAGTTTAAAGGGGAGTTCCTATGGCTACACCTTC.

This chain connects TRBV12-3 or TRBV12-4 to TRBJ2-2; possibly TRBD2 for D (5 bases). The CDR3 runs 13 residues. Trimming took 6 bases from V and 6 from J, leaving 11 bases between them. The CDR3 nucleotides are TGTGCCAGCAGCCCCCAGGAGGCCGGGGAGCTGTTTTTT. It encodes CASSPQEAGELFF.

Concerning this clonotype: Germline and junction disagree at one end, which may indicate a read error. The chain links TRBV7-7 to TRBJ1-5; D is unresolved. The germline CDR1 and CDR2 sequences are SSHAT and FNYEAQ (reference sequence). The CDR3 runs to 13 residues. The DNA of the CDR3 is TGTGCTAGCAGCTTAGACACCAATCAGCCCCAGCATTTT. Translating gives CASSLDTNQPQHF.

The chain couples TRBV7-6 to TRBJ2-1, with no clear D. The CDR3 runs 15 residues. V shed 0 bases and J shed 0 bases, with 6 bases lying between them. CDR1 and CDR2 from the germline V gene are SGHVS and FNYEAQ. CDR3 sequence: CASSLASVSYNEQFF. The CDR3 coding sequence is TGTGCCAGCAGCTTAGCCAGCGTCTCCTACAATGAGCAGTTCTTC.

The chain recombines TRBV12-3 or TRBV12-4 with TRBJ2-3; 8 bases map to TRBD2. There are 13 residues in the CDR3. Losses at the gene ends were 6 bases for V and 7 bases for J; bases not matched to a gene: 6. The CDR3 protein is CASRAGAPNTQYF. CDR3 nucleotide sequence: TGTGCCAGCAGAGCGGGGGCCCCAAATACGCAGTATTTT.

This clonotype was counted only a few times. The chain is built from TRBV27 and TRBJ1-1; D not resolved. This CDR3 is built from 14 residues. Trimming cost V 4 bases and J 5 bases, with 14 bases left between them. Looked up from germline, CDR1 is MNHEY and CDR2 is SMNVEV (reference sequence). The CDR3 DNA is TGTGCCAGCAGTTCTCTGGGGATGGGGACTGAAGCTTTCTTT. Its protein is CASSSLGMGTEAFF.

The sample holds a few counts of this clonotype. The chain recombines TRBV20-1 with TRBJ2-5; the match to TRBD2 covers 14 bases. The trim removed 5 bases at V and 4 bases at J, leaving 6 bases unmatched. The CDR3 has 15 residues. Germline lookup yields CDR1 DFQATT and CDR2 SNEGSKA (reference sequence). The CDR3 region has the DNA TGCAGTGCTTCCCGACTAGCGGGGGGGCCAGAGACCCAGTACTTC. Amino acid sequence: CSASRLAGGPETQYF.

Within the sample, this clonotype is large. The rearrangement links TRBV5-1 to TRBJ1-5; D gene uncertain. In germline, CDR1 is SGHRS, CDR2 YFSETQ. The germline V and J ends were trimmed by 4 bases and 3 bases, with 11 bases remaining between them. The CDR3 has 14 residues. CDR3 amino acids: CASSVDGSNQPQHF. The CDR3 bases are TGCGCCAGCAGCGTGGACGGGTCCAATCAGCCCCAGCATTTT.

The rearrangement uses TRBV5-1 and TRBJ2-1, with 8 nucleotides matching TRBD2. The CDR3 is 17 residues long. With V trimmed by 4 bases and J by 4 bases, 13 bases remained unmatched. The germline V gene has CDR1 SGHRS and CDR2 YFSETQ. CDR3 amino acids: CASSPTVGGALYNEQFF. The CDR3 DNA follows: TGCGCCAGCAGCCCCACGGTCGGGGGGGCCTTGTACAATGAGCAGTTCTTC.

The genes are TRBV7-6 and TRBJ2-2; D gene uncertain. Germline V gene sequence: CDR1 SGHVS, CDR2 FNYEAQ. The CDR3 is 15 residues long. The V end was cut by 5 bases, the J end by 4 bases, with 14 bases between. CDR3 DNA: TGTGCCAGCAGCGCCGGAACACCAACCACCGGGGAGCTGTTTTTT. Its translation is CASSAGTPTTGELFF.

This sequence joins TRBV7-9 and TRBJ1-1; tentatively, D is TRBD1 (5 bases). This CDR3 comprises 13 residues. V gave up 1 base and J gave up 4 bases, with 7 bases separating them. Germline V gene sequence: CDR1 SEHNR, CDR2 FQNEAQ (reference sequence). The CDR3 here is CASSLGGGTEAFF. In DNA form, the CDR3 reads TGTGCCAGCAGCTTAGGCGGGGGCACTGAAGCTTTCTTT.

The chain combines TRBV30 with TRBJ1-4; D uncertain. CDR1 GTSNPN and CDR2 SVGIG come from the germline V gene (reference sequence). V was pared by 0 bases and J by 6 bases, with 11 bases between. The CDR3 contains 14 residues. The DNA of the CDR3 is TGTGCCTGGAGTGTAGCCCCGTGGGATGAAAAACTGTTTTTT. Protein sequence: CAWSVAPWDEKLFF. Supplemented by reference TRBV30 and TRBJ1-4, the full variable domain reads SQTIHQWPATLVQPVGSPLSLECTVEGTSNPNLYWYRQAAGRGLQLLFYSVGIGQISSEVPQNLSASRPQDRQFILSSKKLLLSDSGFYLCAWSVAPWDEKLFFGSGTQLSVL.

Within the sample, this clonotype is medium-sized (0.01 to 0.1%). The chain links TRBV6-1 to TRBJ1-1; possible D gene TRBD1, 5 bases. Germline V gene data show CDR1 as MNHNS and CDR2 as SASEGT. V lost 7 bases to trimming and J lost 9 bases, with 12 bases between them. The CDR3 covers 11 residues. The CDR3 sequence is CASTKGEKAFF. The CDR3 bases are TGTGCCAGCACGAAAGGGGAAAAAGCTTTCTTT.

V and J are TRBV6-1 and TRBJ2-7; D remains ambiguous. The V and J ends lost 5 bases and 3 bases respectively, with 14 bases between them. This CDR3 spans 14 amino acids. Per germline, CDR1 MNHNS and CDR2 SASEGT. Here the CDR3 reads CASSPPGLDYEQYF. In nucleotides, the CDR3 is TGTGCCAGCAGTCCCCCGGGTCTGGACTACGAGCAGTACTTC.

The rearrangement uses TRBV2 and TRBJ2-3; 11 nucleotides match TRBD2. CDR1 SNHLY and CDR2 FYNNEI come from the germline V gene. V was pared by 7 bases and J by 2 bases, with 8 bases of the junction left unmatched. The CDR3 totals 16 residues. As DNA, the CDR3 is TGTGCCAGCACCCCACCGGGACTAGCGGCCACAGATACGCAGTATTTT. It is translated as CASTPPGLAATDTQYF.

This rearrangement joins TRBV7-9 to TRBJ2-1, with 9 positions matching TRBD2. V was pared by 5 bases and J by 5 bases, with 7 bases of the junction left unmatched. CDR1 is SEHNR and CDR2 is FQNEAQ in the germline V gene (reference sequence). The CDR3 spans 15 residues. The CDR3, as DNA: TGTGCCAGCAGCCTAAGCGGGGGGCTAAACAATGAGCAGTTCTTC. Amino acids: CASSLSGGLNNEQFF.

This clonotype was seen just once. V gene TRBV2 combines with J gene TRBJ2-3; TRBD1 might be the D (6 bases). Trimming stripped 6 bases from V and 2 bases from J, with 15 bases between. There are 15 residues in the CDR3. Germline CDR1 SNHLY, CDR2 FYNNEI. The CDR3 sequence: CASRVDRTLTDTQYF. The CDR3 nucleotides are TGTGCCAGCAGGGTAGACAGGACTCTCACAGATACGCAGTATTTT.

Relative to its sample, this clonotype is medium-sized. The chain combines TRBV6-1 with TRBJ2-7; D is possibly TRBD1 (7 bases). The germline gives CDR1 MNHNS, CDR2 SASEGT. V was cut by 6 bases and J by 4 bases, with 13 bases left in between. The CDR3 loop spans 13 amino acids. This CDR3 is CASREGARYEQYF. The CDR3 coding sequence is TGTGCCAGCAGGGAGGGGGCGCGTTACGAGCAGTACTTC.

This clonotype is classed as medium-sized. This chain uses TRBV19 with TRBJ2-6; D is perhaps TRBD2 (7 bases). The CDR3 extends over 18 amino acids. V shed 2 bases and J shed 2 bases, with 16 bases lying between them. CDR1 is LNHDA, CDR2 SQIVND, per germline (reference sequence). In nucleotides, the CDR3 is TGTGCCAGTAGTATACGCGCTCGGGGGGCGACTGGGGCCAACGTCCTGACTTTC. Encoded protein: CASSIRARGATGANVLTF.

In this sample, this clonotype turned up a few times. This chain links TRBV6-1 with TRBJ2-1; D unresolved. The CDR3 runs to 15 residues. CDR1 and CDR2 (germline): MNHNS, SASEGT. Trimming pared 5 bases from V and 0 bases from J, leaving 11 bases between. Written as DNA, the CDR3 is TGTGCCAGCAGTCGTTTCTTAAGCTCCTACAATGAGCAGTTCTTC. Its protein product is CASSRFLSSYNEQFF.

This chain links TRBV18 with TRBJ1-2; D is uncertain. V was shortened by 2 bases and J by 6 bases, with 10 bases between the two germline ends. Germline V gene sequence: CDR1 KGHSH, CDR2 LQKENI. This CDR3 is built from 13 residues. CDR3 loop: CASSPSSQDGYTF. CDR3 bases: TGTGCCAGCTCACCATCGTCACAAGATGGCTACACCTTC.

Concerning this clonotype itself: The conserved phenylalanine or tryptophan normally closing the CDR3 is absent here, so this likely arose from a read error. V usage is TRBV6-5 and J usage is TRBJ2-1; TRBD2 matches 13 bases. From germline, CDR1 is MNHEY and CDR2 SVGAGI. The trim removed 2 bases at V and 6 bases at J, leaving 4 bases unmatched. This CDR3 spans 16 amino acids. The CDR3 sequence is CASSYGTSGALNEQFL. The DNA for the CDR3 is TGTGCCAGCAGTTACGGGACTAGCGGGGCCCTCAATGAGCAGTTCTTG.

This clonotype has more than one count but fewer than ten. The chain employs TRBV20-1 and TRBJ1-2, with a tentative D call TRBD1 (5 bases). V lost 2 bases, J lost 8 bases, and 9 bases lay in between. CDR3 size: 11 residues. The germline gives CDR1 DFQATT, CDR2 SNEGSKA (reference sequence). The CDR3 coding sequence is TGCAGTGCTAGACAGGGAAGCGGCTACACCTTC. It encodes CSARQGSGYTF.

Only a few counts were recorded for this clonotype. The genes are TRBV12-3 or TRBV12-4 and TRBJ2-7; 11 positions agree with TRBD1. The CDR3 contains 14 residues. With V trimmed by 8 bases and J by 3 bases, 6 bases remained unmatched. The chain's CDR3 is CASGGTGGYYEQYF. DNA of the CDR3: TGTGCCAGCGGGGGGACAGGGGGGTACTACGAGCAGTACTTC.

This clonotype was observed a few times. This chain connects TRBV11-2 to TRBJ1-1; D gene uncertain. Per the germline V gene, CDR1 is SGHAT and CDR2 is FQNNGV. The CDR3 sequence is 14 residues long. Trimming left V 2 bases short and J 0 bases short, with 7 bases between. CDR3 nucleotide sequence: TGTGCCAGCAGCTTAATGTGGGTGAACACTGAAGCTTTCTTT. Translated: CASSLMWVNTEAFF.